These 21 T cell receptor beta chains were sequenced from one sample in a study of cytomegalovirus exposure and HLA in healthy donors. The PCR had 60 Vbeta and 13 Jbeta primers. Profiled with immunoSEQ multiplex PCR; TCRdb holds only in-frame clones, not every one. Here the sample spans around 150,000 clones, about 74% being singletons. Sequenced: PBMCs. The receptors stem from a male donor in good health and CMV-seronegative.

V is TRBV7-2 and J is TRBJ2-7; 8 nucleotides agree with TRBD2. The CDR3 runs 12 residues. Germline CDR1 SGHTA, CDR2 FQGNSA. After removal of 4 bases from V and 5 bases from J, the junction contained 1 base not matched to a gene. The DNA for the CDR3 is TGTGCCAGCAGCTGGCGGGGGGACGAGCAGTACTTC. It specifies CASSWRGDEQYF.

This clone has only a few counts. The V call is TRBV6-6, the J call TRBJ2-7, with 8 bases fitting TRBD1. The CDR3 covers 15 residues. Germline V gives CDR1 MNHNY, CDR2 SVGAGI (reference sequence). The junction had 10 bases not matched to a gene; V was cut back by 6 bases and J by 3 bases. The CDR3 protein is CASRTLSGQGYEQYF. CDR3 bases: TGTGCCAGCAGGACCCTTAGCGGACAGGGCTACGAGCAGTACTTC.

A few counts support this clone. V and J are TRBV9 and TRBJ2-3; tentatively, D is TRBD2 (7 bases). Germline CDR1 is SGDLS and CDR2 is YYNGEE. V lost 0 bases to trimming and J lost 1 base, with 12 bases between them. The CDR3 is made up of 16 amino acids. The CDR3 DNA follows: TGTGCCAGCAGCGTAGGAGGGGGAGGGGGCACAGATACGCAGTATTTT. Encoded protein: CASSVGGGGGTDTQYF. The full variable domain, rest sourced from reference TRBV9 and TRBJ2-3, is DSGVTQTPKHLITATGQRVTLRCSPRSGDLSVYWYQQSLDQGLQFLIQYYNGEERAKGNILERFSAQQFPDLHSELNLSSLELGDSALYFCASSVGGGGGTDTQYFGPGTRLTVL.

The chain links TRBV29-1 to TRBJ2-5; D remains unclear. CDR1 is SQVTM and CDR2 is ANQGSEA in the germline V gene. This CDR3 has 11 amino acids. The V end was cut by 0 bases, the J end by 4 bases, with 3 bases between. The CDR3 loop is CSVEDGETQYF. CDR3 sequence (DNA): TGCAGCGTTGAAGACGGAGAGACCCAGTACTTC.

The genes are TRBV7-8 and TRBJ2-1; D uncertain. The CDR3 is made up of 17 amino acids. V lost 2 bases to trimming and J lost 0 bases, with 14 bases between them. Germline V gene lookup returns CDR1 SGHVS and CDR2 FQNEAQ. CDR3 sequence reads: CASSLSFFISSYNEQFF. In DNA form, the CDR3 reads TGTGCCAGCAGCTTATCATTTTTCATCAGCTCCTACAATGAGCAGTTCTTC.

This chain joins TRBV30 and TRBJ2-7; TRBD2 might be the D (7 bases). Germline CDR1 and CDR2: GTSNPN and SVGIG (reference sequence). V lost 4 bases, J lost 11 bases, and 18 bases lay in between. The CDR3 is 12 residues long. The CDR3 loop reads CAWKSAGEGEYF. CDR3 nucleotide sequence: TGTGCCTGGAAAAGTGCCGGGGAGGGGGAGTACTTC. The full variable domain, with the rest looked up from reference TRBV30 and TRBJ2-7, is SQTIHQWPATLVQPVGSPLSLECTVEGTSNPNLYWYRQAAGRGLQLLFYSVGIGQISSEVPQNLSASRPQDRQFILSSKKLLLSDSGFYLCAWKSAGEGEYFGPGTRLTVT.

The V call is TRBV7-6, the J call TRBJ2-7; TRBD1 matches 10 bases. Germline V gene data show CDR1 as SGHVS and CDR2 as FNYEAQ. The CDR3 length is 14 residues. Trimming cost V 1 base and J 5 bases; bases outside gene matches: 2. CDR3 in amino acids: CASSLEGQGNEQYF. The CDR3 DNA is TGTGCCAGCAGCTTAGAGGGACAGGGGAACGAGCAGTACTTC.

V and J are TRBV30 and TRBJ1-3; D is uncertain. Deletions cut 0 bases from V and 0 bases from J, with 9 bases between. Germline CDR1 GTSNPN, CDR2 SVGIG (reference sequence). This CDR3 is 15 amino acids long. The CDR3 loop reads CAWSVLSGSGNTIYF. The CDR3 DNA follows: TGTGCCTGGAGTGTACTTTCCGGCTCTGGAAACACCATATATTTT.

The chain carries TRBV11-1 and TRBJ2-2; possible D gene TRBD2, 6 bases. The germline gives CDR1 SGHAT, CDR2 FQDESV (reference sequence). V was cut by 5 bases and J by 6 bases, with 16 bases left in between. This CDR3 has 15 residues. The chain's CDR3 is CASSLRDSSSGELFF. In nucleotides, the CDR3 is TGTGCCAGCAGCCTACGGGACTCATCATCCGGGGAGCTGTTTTTT.

The chain is built from TRBV5-1 and TRBJ2-3; tentative D call: TRBD1 (6 bases). CDR3 length: 19 amino acids. The V end was cut by 1 base, the J end by 8 bases, with 29 bases between. Germline V lookup: CDR1 SGHRS, CDR2 YFSETQ. The CDR3 DNA follows: TGCGCCAGCAGCTTGCGAGAAAATCGACCAGGGGTGGAGACGGGTACGCAGTATTTT. It is translated as CASSLRENRPGVETGTQYF.

The chain has TRBV11-2 and TRBJ1-1; TRBD1 is a possible D gene (5 bases). Trimming left V 8 bases short and J 4 bases short, with 20 bases between. CDR3 size: 15 residues. Germline CDR1 SGHAT, CDR2 FQNNGV. The CDR3 is CASHLGAGAGTEAFF. The DNA of the CDR3 is TGTGCCAGCCATTTAGGGGCCGGAGCAGGCACTGAAGCTTTCTTT. The whole variable domain, filled in from reference TRBV11-2 and TRBJ1-1, reads EAGVAQSPRYKIIEKRQSVAFWCNPISGHATLYWYQQILGQGPKLLIQFQNNGVVDDSQLPKDRFSAERLKGVDSTLKIQPAKLEDSAVYLCASHLGAGAGTEAFFGQGTRLTVV.

This clone was found once. The chain combines TRBV6-1 with TRBJ1-6; TRBD1 matches at 9 bases. The J segment lost 5 bases and the V segment lost 4 bases, leaving 0 bases of the junction unmatched. CDR1 is MNHNS, CDR2 SASEGT, per germline. The CDR3 extends over 14 amino acids. The CDR3: CASSGTGDNSPLHF. The CDR3 DNA sequence: TGTGCCAGCAGTGGGACAGGGGATAATTCACCCCTCCACTTT.

V gene TRBV29-1 combines with J gene TRBJ2-7; TRBD1 agrees at 12 bases. Trimming cost V 6 bases and J 4 bases; bases outside gene matches: 4. Germline assignment: CDR1 SQVTM and CDR2 ANQGSEA. The CDR3 extends over 13 amino acids. The CDR3 is CSVGDRGRYEQYF. The CDR3, as DNA: TGCAGCGTCGGGGACAGGGGGCGTTACGAGCAGTACTTC.

This sequence joins TRBV28 and TRBJ1-1; no clear D. V lost 4 bases, J lost 4 bases, and 10 bases lay in between. This CDR3 region has 13 residues. Per the germline V gene, CDR1 is MDHEN and CDR2 is SYDVKM. The chain's CDR3 is CASSYAVSTEAFF. The DNA of the CDR3 is TGTGCCAGCAGTTACGCGGTTAGCACTGAAGCTTTCTTT.

The CDR3 protein is CASSNTGGNSPLHF. CDR3 in DNA: TGTGCCAGCAGTAACACAGGGGGGAATTCACCCCTCCACTTT. This rearrangement joins TRBV6-5 to TRBJ1-6; TRBD1 aligns across 8 bases. CDR1 and CDR2 (germline): MNHEY, SVGAGI. There are 14 residues in the CDR3. After removal of 5 bases from V and 7 bases from J, the junction contained 4 bases not matched to a gene.

The chain uses TRBV4-1 and TRBJ2-7; a possible D gene is TRBD2 (6 bases). The germline V gene has CDR1 MGHRA and CDR2 YSYEKL. V lost 4 bases and J 6 bases, leaving 25 bases between the germline ends. The CDR3 has 17 residues. In DNA form, the CDR3 reads TGCGCCAGCAGCCTGCAGCCGGGAGAAGGCCTTCTGAGCGAGCAGTACTTC. It codes for CASSLQPGEGLLSEQYF.

The chain uses TRBV7-2 and TRBJ2-7; 14 bases line up with TRBD2. The CDR3 extends over 15 amino acids. With 4 bases clipped from V and 4 bases from J, the junction kept 3 bases outside the gene matches. Germline lookup yields CDR1 SGHTA and CDR2 FQGNSA. CDR3 amino acids: CASSSGTSGGYEQYF. Written as DNA, the CDR3 is TGTGCCAGCAGCTCCGGGACTAGCGGGGGATACGAGCAGTACTTC. Supplemented by reference TRBV7-2 and TRBJ2-7, the full variable domain reads GAGVSQSPSNKVTEKGKDVELRCDPISGHTALYWYRQSLGQGLEFLIYFQGNSAPDKSGLPSDRFSAERTGGSVSTLTIQRTQQEDSAVYLCASSSGTSGGYEQYFGPGTRLTVT.

The chain recombines TRBV2 with TRBJ1-2; D might be TRBD1 (6 bases). With 10 bases removed from V and 4 bases from J, the gap between germline ends came to 16 bases. The CDR3 is 13 residues long. Germline V gives CDR1 SNHLY, CDR2 FYNNEI. This CDR3 reads CAIQGPLTYGYTF. CDR3 coding DNA: TGTGCCATCCAGGGGCCCCTAACCTATGGCTACACCTTC.

The chain has TRBV29-1 and TRBJ1-2, with a possible D match to TRBD1 (6 bases). The CDR3 consists of 12 residues. V lost 0 bases, J lost 5 bases, and 7 bases lay in between. Looked up from germline, CDR1 is SQVTM and CDR2 is ANQGSEA. CDR3 DNA sequence: TGCAGCGTTGAAGACAGGGGATATGGCTACACCTTC. This translates into CSVEDRGYGYTF.

This clone came up a few times. The chain joins TRBV29-1 to TRBJ1-1; the D is unclear. The CDR3 is made up of 13 amino acids. The V end lost 0 bases, the J end lost 0 bases, and 5 bases lay between the germline ends. Germline V gene sequence: CDR1 SQVTM, CDR2 ANQGSEA. DNA for the CDR3: TGCAGCGTTGAAGACCAGATGAACACTGAAGCTTTCTTT. Protein product: CSVEDQMNTEAFF.

This chain links TRBV5-1 with TRBJ1-5; D ambiguous. Looked up from germline, CDR1 is SGHRS and CDR2 is YFSETQ. The CDR3 has 14 residues. Trimming took off 0 bases at V and 2 bases at J, with 6 bases between the two ends. Here the CDR3 reads CASSLEAGNQPQHF. The CDR3 DNA follows: TGCGCCAGCAGCTTGGAAGCGGGCAATCAGCCCCAGCATTTT.